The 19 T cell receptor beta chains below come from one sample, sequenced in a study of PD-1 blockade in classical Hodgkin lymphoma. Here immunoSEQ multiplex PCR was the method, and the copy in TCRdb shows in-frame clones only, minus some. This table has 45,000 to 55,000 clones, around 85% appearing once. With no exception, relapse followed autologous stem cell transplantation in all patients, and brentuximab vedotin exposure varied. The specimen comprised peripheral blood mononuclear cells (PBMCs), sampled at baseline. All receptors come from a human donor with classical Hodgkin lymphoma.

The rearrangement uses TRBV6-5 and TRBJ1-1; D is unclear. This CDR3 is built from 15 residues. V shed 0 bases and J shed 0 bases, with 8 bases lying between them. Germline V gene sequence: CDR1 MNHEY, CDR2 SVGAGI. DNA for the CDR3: TGTGCCAGCAGTTACTCTATATTTATGAACACTGAAGCTTTCTTT. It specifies CASSYSIFMNTEAFF.

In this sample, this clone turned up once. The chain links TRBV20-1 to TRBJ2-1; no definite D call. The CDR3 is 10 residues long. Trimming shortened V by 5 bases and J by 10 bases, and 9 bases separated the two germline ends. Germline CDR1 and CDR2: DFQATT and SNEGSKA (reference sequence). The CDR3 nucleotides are TGCAGTGCTTCCGTACTCGAGCAGTTCTTC. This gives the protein CSASVLEQFF.

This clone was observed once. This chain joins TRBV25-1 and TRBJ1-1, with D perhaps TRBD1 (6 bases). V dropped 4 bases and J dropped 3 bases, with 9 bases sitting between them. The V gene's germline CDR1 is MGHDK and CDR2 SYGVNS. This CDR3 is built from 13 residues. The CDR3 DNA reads TGTGCCAGCAGTGGCAGGGGTCACACTGAAGCTTTCTTT. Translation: CASSGRGHTEAFF.

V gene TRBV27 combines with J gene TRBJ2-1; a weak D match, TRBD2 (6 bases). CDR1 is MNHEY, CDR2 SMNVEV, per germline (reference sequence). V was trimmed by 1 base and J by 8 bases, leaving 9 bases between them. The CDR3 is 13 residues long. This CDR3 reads CASSLLGGHEQFF. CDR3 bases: TGTGCCAGCAGTTTATTGGGGGGACATGAGCAGTTCTTC.

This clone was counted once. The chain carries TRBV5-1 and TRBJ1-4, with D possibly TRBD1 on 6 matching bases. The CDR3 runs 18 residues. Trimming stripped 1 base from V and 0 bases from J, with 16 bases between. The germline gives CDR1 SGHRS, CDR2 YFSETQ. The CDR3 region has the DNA TGCGCCAGCAGCTTGTTTTCGGGGGCCCCAGCAACTAATGAAAAACTGTTTTTT. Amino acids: CASSLFSGAPATNEKLFF.

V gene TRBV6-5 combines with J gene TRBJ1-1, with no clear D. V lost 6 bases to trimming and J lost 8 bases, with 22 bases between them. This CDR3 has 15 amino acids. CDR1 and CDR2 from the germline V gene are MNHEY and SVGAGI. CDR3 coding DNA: TGTGCCAGCAGGCACTCCCTACAGCGAGGAGGGGAAGCTTTCTTT. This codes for CASRHSLQRGGEAFF.

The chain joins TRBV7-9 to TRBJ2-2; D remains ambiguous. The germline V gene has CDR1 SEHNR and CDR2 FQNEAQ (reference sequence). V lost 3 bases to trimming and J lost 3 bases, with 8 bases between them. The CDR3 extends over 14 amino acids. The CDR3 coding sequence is TGTGCCAGCAGCTTTCCAGCCTACACCGGGGAGCTGTTTTTT. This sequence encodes CASSFPAYTGELFF.

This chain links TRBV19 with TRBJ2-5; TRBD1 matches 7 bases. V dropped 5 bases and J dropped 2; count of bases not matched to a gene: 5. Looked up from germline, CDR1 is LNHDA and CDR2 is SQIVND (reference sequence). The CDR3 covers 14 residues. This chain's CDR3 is CASSPGTAQETQYF. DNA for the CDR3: TGTGCCAGTAGTCCCGGGACAGCGCAAGAGACCCAGTACTTC.

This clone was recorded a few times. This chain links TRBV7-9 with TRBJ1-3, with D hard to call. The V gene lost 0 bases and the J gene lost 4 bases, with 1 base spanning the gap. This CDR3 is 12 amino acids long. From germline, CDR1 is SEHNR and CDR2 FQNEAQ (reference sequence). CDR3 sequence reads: CASSLAGNTIYF. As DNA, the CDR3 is TGTGCCAGCAGCTTAGCGGGAAACACCATATATTTT.

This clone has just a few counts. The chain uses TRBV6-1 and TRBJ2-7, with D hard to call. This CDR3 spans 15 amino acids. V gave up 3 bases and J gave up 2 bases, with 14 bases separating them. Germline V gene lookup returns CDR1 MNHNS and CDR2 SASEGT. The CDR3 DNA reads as TGTGCCAGCAGTGATCCTGGCCTTGGGCCCTACGAGCAGTACGTC. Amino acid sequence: CASSDPGLGPYEQYV.

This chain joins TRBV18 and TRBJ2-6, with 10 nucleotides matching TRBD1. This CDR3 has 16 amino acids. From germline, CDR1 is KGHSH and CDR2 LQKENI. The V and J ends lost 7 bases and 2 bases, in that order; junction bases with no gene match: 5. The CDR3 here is CASLTGTGAGANVLTF. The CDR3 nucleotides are TGTGCCAGCTTGACCGGGACAGGGGCTGGGGCCAACGTCCTGACTTTC.

The CDR3 nucleotides are TGCGCCAGCAGCCAAGAACGACTAAGTAGGGGCATCGGCTACACCTTC. The encoded protein is CASSQERLSRGIGYTF. V gene TRBV4-1 combines with J gene TRBJ1-2, with TRBD1 as a possible D gene (5 bases). Trimming pared 0 bases from V and 8 bases from J, leaving 19 bases between. Germline V gives CDR1 MGHRA, CDR2 YSYEKL. CDR3 length: 16 amino acids.

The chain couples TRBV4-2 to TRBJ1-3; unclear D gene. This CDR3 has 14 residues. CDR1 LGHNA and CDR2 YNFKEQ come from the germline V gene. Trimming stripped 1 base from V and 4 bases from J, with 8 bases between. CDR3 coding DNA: TGTGCCAGCAGCCAAGTTCAGGTGGGAAACACCATATATTTT. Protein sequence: CASSQVQVGNTIYF.

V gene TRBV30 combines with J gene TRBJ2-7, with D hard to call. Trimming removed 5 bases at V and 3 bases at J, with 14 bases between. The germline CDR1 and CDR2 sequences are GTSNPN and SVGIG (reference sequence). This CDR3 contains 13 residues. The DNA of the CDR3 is TGTGCCTGGGCTGCCGGTCTCTACTACGAGCAGTACTTC. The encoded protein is CAWAAGLYYEQYF.

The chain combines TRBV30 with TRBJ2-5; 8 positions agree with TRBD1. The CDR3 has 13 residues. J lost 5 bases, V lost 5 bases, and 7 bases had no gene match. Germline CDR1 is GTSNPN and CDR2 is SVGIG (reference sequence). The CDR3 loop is CAWSTGVRETQYF. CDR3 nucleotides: TGTGCCTGGTCGACAGGGGTCAGGGAGACCCAGTACTTC.

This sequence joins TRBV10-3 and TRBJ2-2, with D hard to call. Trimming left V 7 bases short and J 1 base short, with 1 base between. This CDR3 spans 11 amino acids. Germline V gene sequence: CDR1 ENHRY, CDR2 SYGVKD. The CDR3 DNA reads TGTGCCATCAAGAACACCGGGGAGCTGTTTTTT. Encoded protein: CAIKNTGELFF.

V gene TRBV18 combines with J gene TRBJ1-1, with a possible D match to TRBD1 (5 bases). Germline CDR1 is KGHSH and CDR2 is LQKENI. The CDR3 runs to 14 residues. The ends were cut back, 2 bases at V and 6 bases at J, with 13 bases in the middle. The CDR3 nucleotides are TGTGCCAGCTCACCAAGCCAGGGTGGCCCTGAAGCTTTCTTT. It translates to CASSPSQGGPEAFF.

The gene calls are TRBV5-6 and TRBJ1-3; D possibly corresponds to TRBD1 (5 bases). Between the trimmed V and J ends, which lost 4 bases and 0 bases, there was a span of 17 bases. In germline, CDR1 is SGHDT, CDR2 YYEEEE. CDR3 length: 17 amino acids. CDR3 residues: CASSPRGEMFSGNTIYF. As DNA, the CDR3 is TGTGCCAGCAGCCCGAGGGGAGAAATGTTCTCTGGAAACACCATATATTTT.

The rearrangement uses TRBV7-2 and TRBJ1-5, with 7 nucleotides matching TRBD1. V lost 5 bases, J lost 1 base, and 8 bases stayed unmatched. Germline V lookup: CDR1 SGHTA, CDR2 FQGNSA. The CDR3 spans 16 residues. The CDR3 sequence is CASSLGAGGSNQPQHF. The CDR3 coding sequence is TGTGCCAGCAGCCTCGGGGCAGGGGGAAGCAATCAGCCCCAGCATTTT. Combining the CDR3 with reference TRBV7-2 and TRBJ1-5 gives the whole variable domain GAGVSQSPSNKVTEKGKDVELRCDPISGHTALYWYRQSLGQGLEFLIYFQGNSAPDKSGLPSDRFSAERTGGSVSTLTIQRTQQEDSAVYLCASSLGAGGSNQPQHFGDGTRLSIL.